Below, one T cell receptor (beta chain) is given with its context. What it binds is unknown. The source of the sample is a study of CD8 T cells in ankylosing spondylitis. General observations from the study: Some of the motif variants had earlier been found in reactive arthritis patients' fluid and blood.

V was pared by 1 base and J by 6 bases, with 9 bases between. CDR3 length: 14 amino acids. The germline CDR1 and CDR2 sequences are LGHDT and YNNKEL (reference sequence). TCRdb reanalysed the 5' RACE reads using MiXCR and keeps one entry per CDR3 protein. The sample lists around 120,000 distinct CDR3 sequences, about 24% occurring once. The TCR originated in a male donor with ankylosing spondylitis. The chain uses TRBV3-1 and TRBJ2-2; D may be TRBD1 or TRBD2 (5 bases each). Sequenced material: synovial fluid, either unsorted or a sorted T cell fraction (not recorded which). CDR3: CASSQVRGAGELFF. DNA for the CDR3: TGTGCCAGCAGCCAAGTAAGAGGGGCCGGGGAGCTGTTTTTT.